The 15 T cell receptor beta chains below come from one sample, sequenced in a study of cytomegalovirus exposure and HLA in healthy donors. The PCR used 60 Vbeta and 13 Jbeta primers. Clones were sequenced by immunoSEQ multiplex PCR, and TCRdb holds only the in-frame ones, with some missing. The data contain around 50,000 clones, roughly 79% of them seen just once; the ten biggest clones take up about 3%. Sequencing used PBMCs. The receptors stem from a man aged 50 or older in good health and CMV-seronegative.

The gene calls are TRBV18 and TRBJ1-4; 8 nucleotides agree with TRBD1. Looked up from germline, CDR1 is KGHSH and CDR2 is LQKENI. V was clipped by 3 bases and J by 1 base; unmatched bases: 4. CDR3 length equals 16 residues. Here the CDR3 reads CASSPGTGGTNEKLFF. CDR3 DNA sequence: TGTGCCAGCTCACCGGGAACAGGGGGAACTAATGAAAAACTGTTTTTT.

The chain recombines TRBV6-5 with TRBJ2-5; 10 nucleotides match TRBD2. The CDR3 is 16 residues long. The germline gives CDR1 MNHEY, CDR2 SVGAGI. Unmatched junction bases numbered 5, after V lost 2 bases and J lost 2 bases. DNA of the CDR3: TGTGCCAGCAGTTACGGGGCTAGCGGGGGACAAGAGACCCAGTACTTC. This sequence encodes CASSYGASGGQETQYF.

The chain has TRBV6-6 and TRBJ2-7, with D perhaps TRBD1 (6 bases). V lost 8 bases to trimming and J lost 3 bases, with 11 bases between them. Germline V gives CDR1 MNHNY, CDR2 SVGAGI (reference sequence). The CDR3 is 12 residues long. In DNA form, the CDR3 reads TGTGCCAGCGAGGACAGCCACTACGAGCAGTACTTC. It specifies CASEDSHYEQYF.

The V and J genes are TRBV7-2 and TRBJ2-1; 10 nucleotides line up with TRBD1. CDR1 and CDR2 (germline): SGHTA, FQGNSA. The V gene end was trimmed by 2 bases and the J gene end by 8 bases; junction bases not matched to a gene: 6. This CDR3 is 15 amino acids long. The CDR3: CASSLSGTGEYEQFF. The CDR3 region has the DNA TGTGCCAGCAGCTTATCCGGGACAGGGGAATATGAGCAGTTCTTC.

CDR3 residues: CAELVSNYGYTF. DNA of the CDR3: TGTGCCGAACTCGTATCAAACTATGGCTACACCTTC. This chain connects TRBV2 to TRBJ1-2; D call uncertain. CDR3 size: 12 residues. Per the germline V gene, CDR1 is SNHLY and CDR2 is FYNNEI. V lost 11 bases, J lost 2 bases, and 12 bases lay in between. Full variable domain (remainder filled in from reference TRBV2 and TRBJ1-2): EPEVTQTPSHQVTQMGQEVILRCVPISNHLYFYWYRQILGQKVEFLVSFYNNEISEKSEIFDDQFSVERPDGSNFTLKIRSTKLEDSAMYFCAELVSNYGYTFGSGTRLTVV.

The rearrangement uses TRBV28 and TRBJ1-2, with D possibly TRBD1 on 5 matching bases. Trimming took off 3 bases at V and 4 bases at J, with 15 bases between the two ends. This CDR3 has 15 amino acids. Germline V CDR1 and CDR2: MDHEN, SYDVKM. The CDR3 region has the DNA TGTGCCAGCAGTTTTTGGGGGGATCGGTTCTATGGCTACACCTTC. Translating gives CASSFWGDRFYGYTF.

J is TRBJ2-5 and V is TRBV11-3; 7 bases are a match to TRBD1. Trimming took 1 base from V and 1 from J; bases not matched to a gene: 0. The CDR3 has 14 residues. In germline, CDR1 is SGHNT, CDR2 YENEEA. The CDR3: CASSLGQGQETQYF. The CDR3 DNA sequence: TGTGCCAGCAGCTTAGGACAGGGCCAAGAGACCCAGTACTTC.

Written as DNA, the CDR3 is TGCAGCGTTGAAGATCCTAGGCCGGGACAGGGGTATGGCTACACCTTC. Amino acids: CSVEDPRPGQGYGYTF. J is TRBJ1-2 and V is TRBV29-1, with 10 positions matching TRBD1. Germline values: CDR1 SQVTM, CDR2 ANQGSEA. The CDR3 length is 16 residues. The V gene end was trimmed by 0 bases and the J gene end by 5 bases; junction bases not matched to a gene: 9.

Here the CDR3 reads CASRPWGQGHSPLHF. The DNA for the CDR3 is TGTGCCAGCAGGCCTTGGGGGCAGGGCCATTCACCCCTCCACTTT. The chain couples TRBV6-5 to TRBJ1-6; perhaps TRBD1 as D (6 bases). In germline, CDR1 is MNHEY, CDR2 SVGAGI. The CDR3 sequence is 15 residues long. The germline V and J ends were trimmed by 6 bases and 8 bases, with 17 bases remaining between them.

CDR3 nucleotides: TGCGCCAGCAGTGATACAGGGACTAGCGGGGGCATTCAGTACTTC. Its protein product is CASSDTGTSGGIQYF. The genes are TRBV10-1 and TRBJ2-4; 14 nucleotides line up with TRBD2. The CDR3 extends over 15 amino acids. Germline values: CDR1 WNHNN, CDR2 SYGVQD (reference sequence). V lost 3 bases to trimming and J lost 9 bases; unmatched junction nucleotides: 4.

The chain recombines TRBV23-1 with TRBJ2-2; 8 bases match TRBD1. TRBV23-1 is labeled an ORF, and its function is uncertain. V lost 4 bases to trimming and J lost 6 bases; unmatched junction nucleotides: 13. CDR3 length: 17 residues. CDR3 loop: CASSPPFDRGDPGELFF. DNA of the CDR3: TGCGCCAGCAGTCCACCTTTTGACAGGGGTGACCCCGGGGAGCTGTTTTTT.

This clone has only one observation. The chain couples TRBV5-1 to TRBJ2-3; perhaps TRBD1 as D (5 bases). The germline CDR1 and CDR2 sequences are SGHRS and YFSETQ. The CDR3 runs to 16 residues. Deletions cut 6 bases from V and 6 bases from J, with 23 bases between. The CDR3 coding sequence is TGCGCCAGCACCGAGAGCTCGGCCCCAGGGTGGGATACGCAGTATTTT. Translated: CASTESSAPGWDTQYF.

The V and J genes are TRBV19 and TRBJ1-4, with 7 bases matching TRBD1. CDR3 length: 14 amino acids. J gave up 2 bases and V 8 bases, and 5 bases lay outside the gene matches. Germline CDR1 is LNHDA and CDR2 is SQIVND (reference sequence). CDR3 region: CASLEGQTNEKLFF. The CDR3 DNA reads as TGTGCCAGTCTAGAGGGACAGACTAATGAAAAACTGTTTTTT.

In its sample, this clone was seen once. This chain links TRBV6-4 with TRBJ2-7; tentatively, D is TRBD2 (5 bases). The CDR3 runs 14 residues. V was shortened by 5 bases and J by 2 bases, with 13 bases between the two germline ends. Germline CDR1 is MRHNA and CDR2 is SNTAGT. The CDR3 DNA reads as TGTGCCAGCAGTCGGGAATTAGGACCCTACGAGCAGTACTTC. The encoded protein is CASSRELGPYEQYF.

This rearrangement joins TRBV4-3 to TRBJ1-2, with TRBD1 as a possible D gene (5 bases). CDR1 is LGHNA, CDR2 YSLEER, per germline. V lost 6 bases, J lost 7 bases, and 18 bases lay in between. The CDR3 contains 14 residues. CDR3 sequence: CASREQTVQGGYTF. CDR3 bases: TGCGCCAGCAGAGAACAGACAGTCCAAGGTGGCTACACCTTC.